This T cell receptor (beta chain) was found in a study of T cells in Graves' hyperthyroidism and ophthalmopathy. Study background: Once the initial diagnosis was made, peripheral blood was obtained before any treatment.

This clonotype was seen a handful of times. RNA transcripts provided the source from which TCR beta CDR3 regions were amplified. Primed by the HTBI set, a first-round RT-PCR was run on the TCR CDR3. TCRdb redid the calling of the multiplex PCR reads with MiXCR, one entry per CDR3 protein. Of around 440,000 distinct CDR3 sequences listed, around a sixth are singletons. The CDR3 loop spans 13 amino acids. CDR1 is LNHDA, CDR2 SQIVND, per germline (reference sequence). V was shortened by 3 bases and J by 5 bases, with 10 bases between the two germline ends. This TCR was recovered from a woman aged 18-29 years with Graves' hyperthyroidism. Input material: blood. The gene calls are TRBV19 and TRBJ2-5; D gene unclear. The DNA of the CDR3 is TGTGCCAGTAGTATGGAGAGGTTTGAGACCCAGTACTTC. This codes for CASSMERFETQYF.